These 27 T cell receptor beta chains originate from one sample sequenced in a study of T-cell memory formation after mild COVID-19. TCRdb re-derived calls from the 5' RACE reads in MiXCR, one entry per CDR3 protein. The sample lists hundreds of thousands of distinct CDR3 sequences, roughly 18% occurring once. The sequencing sample was made of PBMCs or a T cell subset sorted from them (not recorded which). The receptors were gathered from an adult woman who had mild COVID-19 (a few samples of this study predate the infection). Cell type and time point are not known.

The chain links TRBV25-1 to TRBJ2-5; 9 nucleotides align to TRBD2. Losses at the gene ends were 2 bases for V and 5 bases for J; bases not matched to a gene: 15. The CDR3 runs to 18 residues. The germline V gene encodes CDR1 MGHDK and CDR2 SYGVNS. The CDR3 DNA reads TGTGCCAGCAGTGAAAGACCGGGACTAGCTGATCGGGGGGAGACCCAGTACTTC. This translates into CASSERPGLADRGETQYF.

This clonotype was counted between two and nine times. The chain recombines TRBV7-8 with TRBJ2-1; D ambiguous. Germline V CDR1 and CDR2: SGHVS, FQNEAQ. Deletions cut 7 bases from V and 6 bases from J, with 16 bases between. This CDR3 contains 14 residues. The CDR3 here is CASTQSGLRNEQFF. The CDR3 DNA sequence: TGTGCCAGCACCCAATCCGGGCTCCGCAATGAGCAGTTCTTC.

The genes are TRBV20-1 and TRBJ1-5; D is undetermined. The CDR3 length is 12 residues. Germline-derived CDR1 and CDR2 are DFQATT and SNEGSKA (reference sequence). V was shortened by 4 bases and J by 7 bases, with 11 bases between the two germline ends. DNA of the CDR3: TGCAGTGCTACCTCTCCAAGGCAGCCCCAGCATTTT. Encoded protein: CSATSPRQPQHF.

V usage is TRBV15 and J usage is TRBJ1-1, with a possible D match to TRBD1 (6 bases). The length of the CDR3 is 13 residues. The V and J ends lost 1 base and 6 bases respectively, with 9 bases between them. Germline lookup yields CDR1 LNHNV and CDR2 YYDKDF (reference sequence). The CDR3 protein is CATSRARQAEAFF. The CDR3 DNA reads as TGTGCCACCAGCAGAGCCCGACAGGCTGAAGCTTTCTTT.

This clonotype was picked up a small number of times. The chain uses TRBV5-1 and TRBJ2-3, with D perhaps being TRBD1 or TRBD2 (6 bases each). From germline, CDR1 is SGHRS and CDR2 YFSETQ. Between the trimmed V and J ends, which lost 0 bases and 2 bases, there was a span of 13 bases. CDR3 length: 16 amino acids. CDR3 residues: CASSLGGGGPTDTQYF. In DNA form, the CDR3 reads TGCGCCAGCAGCTTGGGAGGGGGAGGCCCCACAGATACGCAGTATTTT.

V is TRBV18 and J is TRBJ2-1; D may be TRBD1 (6 bases). Germline V gives CDR1 KGHSH, CDR2 LQKENI. This CDR3 comprises 14 residues. Trimming took off 2 bases at V and 7 bases at J, with 12 bases between the two ends. The CDR3 is CASSPEQGRNEQFF. CDR3 nucleotides: TGTGCCAGCTCACCAGAACAGGGAAGGAATGAGCAGTTCTTC. Looking up the rest from reference TRBV18 and TRBJ2-1 gives the full variable domain: NAGVMQNPRHLVRRRGQEARLRCSPMKGHSHVYWYRQLPEEGLKFMVYLQKENIIDESGMPKERFSAEFPKEGPSILRIQQVVRGDSAAYFCASSPEQGRNEQFFGPGTRLTVL.

This clonotype was picked up a small number of times. The rearrangement joins TRBV7-2 to TRBJ2-1; 9 nucleotides agree with TRBD1. This CDR3 is 15 amino acids long. Germline V gene data show CDR1 as SGHTA and CDR2 as FQGNSA. The trim removed 0 bases at V and 7 bases at J, leaving 4 bases unmatched. This CDR3 reads CASSLAQGALNEQFF. The CDR3 DNA reads as TGTGCCAGCAGCTTAGCACAGGGGGCTCTGAATGAGCAGTTCTTC.

The V call is TRBV20-1, the J call TRBJ1-1; TRBD1 might be the D (5 bases). The CDR3 consists of 11 residues. From germline, CDR1 is DFQATT and CDR2 SNEGSKA (reference sequence). This chain's CDR3 is CSGGENTEAFF. The CDR3 DNA follows: TGCAGCGGGGGAGAGAACACTGAAGCTTTCTTT.

CDR3 protein: CASSLEAVPYNEQFF. The DNA for the CDR3 is TGTGCCAGCAGTTTGGAGGCGGTCCCCTACAATGAGCAGTTCTTC. The chain recombines TRBV12-3 or TRBV12-4 with TRBJ2-1; weak D call: TRBD2 (5 bases). Trimming cost V 3 bases and J 2 bases, with 11 bases left between them. CDR3 length equals 15 residues.

The gene calls are TRBV4-2 and TRBJ2-2; unclear D gene. The CDR3 consists of 15 residues. Trimming took off 4 bases at V and 3 bases at J, with 12 bases between the two ends. Looked up from germline, CDR1 is LGHNA and CDR2 is YNFKEQ. The CDR3 region is CASSLSDIYTGELFF. CDR3 DNA sequence: TGTGCCAGCAGCCTCTCCGACATCTACACCGGGGAGCTGTTTTTT.

This clonotype was seen more than once but under ten times. At one end the junction does not follow the germline gene, possibly because of a read error. The chain has TRBV11-3 and TRBJ2-5, with 7 bases that match TRBD2. There are 17 residues in the CDR3. In germline, CDR1 is SGHNT, CDR2 YENEEA. The CDR3 nucleotides read TGTGCCAGCATCTTATCCCCCACGGGGGGTCTTCAAGAGACCCAGTACTTC. Its translation is CASILSPTGGLQETQYF.

The table lists this clonotype with a few counts. The rearrangement uses TRBV10-3 and TRBJ2-3; the D gene is possibly TRBD1 (5 bases). Germline V gene data show CDR1 as ENHRY and CDR2 as SYGVKD. V shed 2 bases and J shed 7 bases, with 13 bases lying between them. The CDR3 length is 14 residues. The CDR3 loop is CAISEQQVHNTQYF. The CDR3 nucleotides are TGTGCCATCAGTGAGCAACAGGTTCATAATACGCAGTATTTT.

This clonotype was counted a few times. J is TRBJ2-7 and V is TRBV5-6, with TRBD2 matching over 8 bases. Trimming removed 4 bases from V and 2 bases from J; junction bases left unmatched: 5. The CDR3 spans 14 residues. Per germline, CDR1 SGHDT and CDR2 YYEEEE. The CDR3 protein is CASSHRLATYEQYF. DNA of the CDR3: TGTGCCAGCAGCCATAGACTAGCGACCTACGAGCAGTACTTC.

The chain carries TRBV7-2 and TRBJ2-2; D is unresolved. Trimming took 1 base from V and 5 from J, leaving 8 bases between them. From germline, CDR1 is SGHTA and CDR2 FQGNSA. CDR3 length: 14 amino acids. CDR3 sequence: CASSLVAGTGELFF. CDR3 coding DNA: TGTGCCAGCAGCTTAGTCGCAGGAACCGGGGAGCTGTTTTTT. The variable domain in full, completed from reference TRBV7-2 and TRBJ2-2, reads GAGVSQSPSNKVTEKGKDVELRCDPISGHTALYWYRQSLGQGLEFLIYFQGNSAPDKSGLPSDRFSAERTGGSVSTLTIQRTQQEDSAVYLCASSLVAGTGELFFGEGSRLTVL.

The chain joins TRBV5-3 to TRBJ1-5; D gene uncertain. TRBV5-3 is known as an ORF, though its function is uncertain. This CDR3 region has 12 residues. With 3 bases removed from V and 4 bases from J, the gap between germline ends came to 5 bases. The CDR3 region is CARSCPNQPQHF. CDR3 nucleotide sequence: TGTGCCAGAAGCTGCCCAAATCAGCCCCAGCATTTT.

This clonotype appeared a few times. One end of the junction does not line up with germline, which may come from a read error. The V and J genes are TRBV7-9 and TRBJ2-5; 8 bases align to TRBD1. The CDR3 consists of 14 residues. Per the germline V gene, CDR1 is SEHNR and CDR2 is FQNEAQ (reference sequence). The CDR3 nucleotides read TGTGCCGGCAGCCCGGGGACAGGACAAGAGACCCAGTACTTC. Its protein product is CAGSPGTGQETQYF.

This clonotype was seen only once. This chain connects TRBV7-3 to TRBJ2-7; D gene unclear. CDR3 length equals 15 residues. Germline CDR1 is SGHTA and CDR2 is FQGTGA. V lost 1 base to trimming and J lost 6 bases, with 16 bases between them. CDR3 nucleotide sequence: TGTGCCAGCAGCTTAAGTAGGACCGCGAAGGGCGAGCAGTACTTC. Translated: CASSLSRTAKGEQYF.

V is TRBV4-3 and J is TRBJ2-1, with D possibly matching TRBD1 (6 bases). Trimming removed 1 base from V and 0 bases from J, with 7 bases in between. This CDR3 comprises 15 residues. Per germline, CDR1 LGHNA and CDR2 YSLEER. Here the CDR3 DNA reads TGCGCCAGCAGCCAAGCAGGGGACTCCTACAATGAGCAGTTCTTC. Translating it yields CASSQAGDSYNEQFF.

The chain is built from TRBV6-6 and TRBJ2-1; possible D gene TRBD2, 7 bases. The CDR3 contains 16 residues. CDR1 and CDR2 from the germline V gene are MNHNY and SVGAGI (reference sequence). V was shortened by 8 bases and J by 3 bases, with 20 bases between the two germline ends. DNA of the CDR3: TGTGCCAGCTCCGCTCAGGGGAGGGTCGACTACAATGAGCAGTTCTTC. Amino acids: CASSAQGRVDYNEQFF.

The sample holds a few counts of this clonotype. The chain combines TRBV20-1 with TRBJ2-7, with a weak D call TRBD2 (5 bases). Looked up from germline, CDR1 is DFQATT and CDR2 is SNEGSKA (reference sequence). This CDR3 region has 13 residues. Trimming removed 5 bases from V and 3 bases from J, with 14 bases in between. CDR3 bases: TGCAGTGCTGACGGACTTGATTACTACGAGCAGTACTTC. The encoded protein is CSADGLDYYEQYF.

This clonotype turned up a few times. This chain uses TRBV5-5 with TRBJ1-5; tentatively, D is TRBD1 (6 bases). Germline V gives CDR1 SGHKS, CDR2 YYEKEE (reference sequence). The V end was cut by 0 bases, the J end by 3 bases, with 10 bases between. The CDR3 runs to 15 residues. The CDR3 sequence: CASSLAGVDNQPQHF. The CDR3, as DNA: TGTGCCAGCAGCTTGGCAGGGGTTGACAATCAGCCCCAGCATTTT.

V usage is TRBV6-1 and J usage is TRBJ2-1; no reliable D call. There are 10 residues in the CDR3. With 5 bases removed from V and 7 bases from J, the gap between germline ends came to 3 bases. CDR1 MNHNS and CDR2 SASEGT come from the germline V gene. CDR3 DNA sequence: TGTGCCAGCAGTAAAAATGAGCAGTTCTTC. It yields the protein CASSKNEQFF.

This clonotype has a handful of counts. The rearrangement links TRBV9 to TRBJ2-1; a possible D gene is TRBD2 (5 bases). The CDR3 extends over 14 amino acids. V was pared by 3 bases and J by 0 bases, with 7 bases between. Germline V lookup: CDR1 SGDLS, CDR2 YYNGEE. The CDR3: CASSGRSSYNEQFF. CDR3 in DNA: TGTGCCAGCAGCGGGAGGAGCTCCTACAATGAGCAGTTCTTC.

V is TRBV27 and J is TRBJ2-2; 7 nucleotides match TRBD1. The CDR3 runs to 16 residues. V was clipped by 6 bases and J by 0 bases; unmatched bases: 7. The germline V gene encodes CDR1 MNHEY and CDR2 SMNVEV (reference sequence). CDR3 bases: TGTGCCAGCAGAATGGGTCAGGGGGCGAACACCGGGGAGCTGTTTTTT. This sequence encodes CASRMGQGANTGELFF.

This clonotype was counted only a few times. The chain is built from TRBV6-6 and TRBJ1-2; TRBD1 matches 7 bases. V lost 0 bases to trimming and J lost 6 bases; unmatched junction nucleotides: 19. CDR1 and CDR2 (germline): MNHNY, SVGAGI (reference sequence). The CDR3 contains 19 residues. CDR3 sequence: CASSYSRSLGGTGVDGYTF. DNA for the CDR3: TGTGCCAGCAGTTACTCGAGGTCCCTCGGGGGAACAGGGGTTGATGGCTACACCTTC.

V gene TRBV5-6 combines with J gene TRBJ1-1; D might be TRBD1 (6 bases). The CDR3 runs 15 residues. V was cut by 0 bases and J by 2 bases, with 11 bases left in between. Germline V CDR1 and CDR2: SGHDT, YYEEEE. CDR3 amino acids: CASSLVGTINTEAFF. Written as DNA, the CDR3 is TGTGCCAGCAGCTTGGTGGGGACAATTAACACTGAAGCTTTCTTT.

In this sample, this clonotype turned up many times. V usage is TRBV7-2 and J usage is TRBJ2-1; D unclear. V lost 1 base and J 6 bases, leaving 4 bases between the germline ends. CDR1 and CDR2 (germline): SGHTA, FQGNSA. The CDR3 runs 12 residues. The DNA of the CDR3 is TGTGCCAGCAGCTTAGTTGTCAATGAGCAGTTCTTC. Translation: CASSLVVNEQFF.